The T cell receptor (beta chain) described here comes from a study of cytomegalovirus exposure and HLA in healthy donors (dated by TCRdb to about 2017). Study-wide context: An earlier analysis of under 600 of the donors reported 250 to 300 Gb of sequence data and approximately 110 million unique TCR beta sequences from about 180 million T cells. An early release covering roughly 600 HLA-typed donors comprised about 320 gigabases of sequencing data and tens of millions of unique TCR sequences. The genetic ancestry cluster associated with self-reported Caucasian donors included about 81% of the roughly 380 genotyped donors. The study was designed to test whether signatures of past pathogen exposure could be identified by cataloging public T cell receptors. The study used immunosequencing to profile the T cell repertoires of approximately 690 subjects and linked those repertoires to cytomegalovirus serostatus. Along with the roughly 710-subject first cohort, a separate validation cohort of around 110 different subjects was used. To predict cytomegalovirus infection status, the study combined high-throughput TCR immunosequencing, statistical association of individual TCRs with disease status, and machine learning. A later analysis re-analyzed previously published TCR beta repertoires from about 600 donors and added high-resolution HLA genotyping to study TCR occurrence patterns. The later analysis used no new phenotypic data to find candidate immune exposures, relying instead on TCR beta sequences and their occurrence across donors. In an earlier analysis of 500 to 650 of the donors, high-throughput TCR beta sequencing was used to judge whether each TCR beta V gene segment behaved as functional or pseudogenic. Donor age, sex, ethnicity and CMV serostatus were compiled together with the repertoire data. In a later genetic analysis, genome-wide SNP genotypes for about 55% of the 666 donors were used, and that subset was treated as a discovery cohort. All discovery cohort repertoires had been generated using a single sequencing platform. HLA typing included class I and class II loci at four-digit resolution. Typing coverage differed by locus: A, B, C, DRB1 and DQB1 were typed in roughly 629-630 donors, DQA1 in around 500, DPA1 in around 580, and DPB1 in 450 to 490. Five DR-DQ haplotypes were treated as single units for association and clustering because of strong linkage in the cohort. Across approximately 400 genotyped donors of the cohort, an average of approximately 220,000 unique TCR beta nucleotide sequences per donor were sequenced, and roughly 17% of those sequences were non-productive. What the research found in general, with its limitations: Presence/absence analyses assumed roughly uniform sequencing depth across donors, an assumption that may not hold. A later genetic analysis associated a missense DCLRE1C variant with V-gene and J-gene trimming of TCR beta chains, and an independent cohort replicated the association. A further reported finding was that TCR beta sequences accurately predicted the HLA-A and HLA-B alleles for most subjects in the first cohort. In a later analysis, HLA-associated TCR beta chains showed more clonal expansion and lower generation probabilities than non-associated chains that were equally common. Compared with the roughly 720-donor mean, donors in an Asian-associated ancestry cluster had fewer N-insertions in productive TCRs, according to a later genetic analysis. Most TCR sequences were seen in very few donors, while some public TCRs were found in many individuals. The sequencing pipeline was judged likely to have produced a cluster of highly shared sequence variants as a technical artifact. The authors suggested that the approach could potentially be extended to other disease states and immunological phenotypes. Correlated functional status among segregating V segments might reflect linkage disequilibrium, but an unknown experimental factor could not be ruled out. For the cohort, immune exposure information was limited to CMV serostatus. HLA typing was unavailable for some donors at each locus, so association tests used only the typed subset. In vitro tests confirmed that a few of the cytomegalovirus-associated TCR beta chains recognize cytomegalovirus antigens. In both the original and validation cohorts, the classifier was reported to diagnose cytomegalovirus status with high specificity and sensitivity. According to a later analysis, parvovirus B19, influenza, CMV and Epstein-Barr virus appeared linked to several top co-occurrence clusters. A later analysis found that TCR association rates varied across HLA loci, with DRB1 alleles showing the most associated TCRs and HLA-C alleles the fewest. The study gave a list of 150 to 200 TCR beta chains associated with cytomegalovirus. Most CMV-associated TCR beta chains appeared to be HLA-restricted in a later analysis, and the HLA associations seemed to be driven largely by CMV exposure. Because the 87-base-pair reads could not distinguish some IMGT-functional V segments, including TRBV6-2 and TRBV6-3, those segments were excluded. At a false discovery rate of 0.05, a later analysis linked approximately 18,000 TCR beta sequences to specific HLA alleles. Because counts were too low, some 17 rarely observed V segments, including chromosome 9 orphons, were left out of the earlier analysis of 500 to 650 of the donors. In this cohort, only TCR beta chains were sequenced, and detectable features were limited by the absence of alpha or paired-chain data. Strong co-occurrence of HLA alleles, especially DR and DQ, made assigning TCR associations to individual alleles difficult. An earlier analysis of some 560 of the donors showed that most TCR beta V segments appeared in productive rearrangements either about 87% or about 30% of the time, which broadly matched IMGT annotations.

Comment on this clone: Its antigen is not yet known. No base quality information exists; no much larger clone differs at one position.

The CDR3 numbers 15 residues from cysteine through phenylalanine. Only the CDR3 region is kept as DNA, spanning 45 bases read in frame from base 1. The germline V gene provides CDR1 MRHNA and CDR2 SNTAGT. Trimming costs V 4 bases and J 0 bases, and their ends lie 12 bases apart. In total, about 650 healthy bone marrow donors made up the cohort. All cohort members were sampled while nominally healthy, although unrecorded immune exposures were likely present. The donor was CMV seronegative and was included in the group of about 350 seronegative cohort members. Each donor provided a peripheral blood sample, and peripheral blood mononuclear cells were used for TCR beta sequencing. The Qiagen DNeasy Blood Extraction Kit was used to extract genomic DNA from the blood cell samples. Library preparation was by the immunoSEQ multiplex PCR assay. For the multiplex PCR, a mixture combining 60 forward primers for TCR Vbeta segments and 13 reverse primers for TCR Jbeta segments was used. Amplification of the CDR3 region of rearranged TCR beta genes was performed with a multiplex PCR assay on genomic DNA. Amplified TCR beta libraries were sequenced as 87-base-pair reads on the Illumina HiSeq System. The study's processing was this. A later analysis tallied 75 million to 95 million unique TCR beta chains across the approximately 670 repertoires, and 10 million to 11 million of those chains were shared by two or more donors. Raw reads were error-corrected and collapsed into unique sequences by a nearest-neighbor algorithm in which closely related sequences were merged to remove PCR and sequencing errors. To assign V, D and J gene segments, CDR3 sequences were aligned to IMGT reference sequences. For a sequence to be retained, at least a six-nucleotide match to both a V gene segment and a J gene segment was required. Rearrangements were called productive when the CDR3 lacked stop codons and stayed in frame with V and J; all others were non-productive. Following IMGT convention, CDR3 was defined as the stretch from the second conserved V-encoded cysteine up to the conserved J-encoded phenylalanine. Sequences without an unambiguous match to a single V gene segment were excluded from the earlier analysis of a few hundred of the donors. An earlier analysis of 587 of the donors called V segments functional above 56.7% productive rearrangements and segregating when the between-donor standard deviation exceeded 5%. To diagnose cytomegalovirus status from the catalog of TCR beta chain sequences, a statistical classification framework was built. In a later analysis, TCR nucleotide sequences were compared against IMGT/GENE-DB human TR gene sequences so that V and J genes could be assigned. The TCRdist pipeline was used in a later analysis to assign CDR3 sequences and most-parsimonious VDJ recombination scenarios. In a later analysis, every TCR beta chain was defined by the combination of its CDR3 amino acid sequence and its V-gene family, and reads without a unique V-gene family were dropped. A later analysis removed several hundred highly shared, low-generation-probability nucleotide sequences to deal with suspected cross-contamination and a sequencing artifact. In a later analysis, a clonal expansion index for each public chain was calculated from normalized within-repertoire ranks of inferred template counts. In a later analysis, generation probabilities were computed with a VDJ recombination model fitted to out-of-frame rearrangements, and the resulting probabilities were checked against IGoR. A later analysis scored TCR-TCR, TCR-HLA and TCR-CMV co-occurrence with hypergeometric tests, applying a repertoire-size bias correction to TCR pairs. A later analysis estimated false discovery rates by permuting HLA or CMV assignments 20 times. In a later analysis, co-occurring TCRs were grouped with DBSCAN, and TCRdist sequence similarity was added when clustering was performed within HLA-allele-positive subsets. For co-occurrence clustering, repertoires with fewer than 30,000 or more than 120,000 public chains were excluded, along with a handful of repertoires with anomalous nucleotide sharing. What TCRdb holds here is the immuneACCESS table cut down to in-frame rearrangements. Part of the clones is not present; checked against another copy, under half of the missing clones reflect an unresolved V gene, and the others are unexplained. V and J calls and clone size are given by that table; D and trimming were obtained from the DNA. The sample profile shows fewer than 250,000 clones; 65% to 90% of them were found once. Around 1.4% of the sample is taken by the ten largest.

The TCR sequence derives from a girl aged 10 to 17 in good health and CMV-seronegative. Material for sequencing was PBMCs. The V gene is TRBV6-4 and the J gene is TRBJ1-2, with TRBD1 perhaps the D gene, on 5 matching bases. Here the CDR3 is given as CASSGQMGSNYGYTF. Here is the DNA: TGTGCCAGCAGTGGACAGATGGGATCTAACTATGGCTACACCTTC.